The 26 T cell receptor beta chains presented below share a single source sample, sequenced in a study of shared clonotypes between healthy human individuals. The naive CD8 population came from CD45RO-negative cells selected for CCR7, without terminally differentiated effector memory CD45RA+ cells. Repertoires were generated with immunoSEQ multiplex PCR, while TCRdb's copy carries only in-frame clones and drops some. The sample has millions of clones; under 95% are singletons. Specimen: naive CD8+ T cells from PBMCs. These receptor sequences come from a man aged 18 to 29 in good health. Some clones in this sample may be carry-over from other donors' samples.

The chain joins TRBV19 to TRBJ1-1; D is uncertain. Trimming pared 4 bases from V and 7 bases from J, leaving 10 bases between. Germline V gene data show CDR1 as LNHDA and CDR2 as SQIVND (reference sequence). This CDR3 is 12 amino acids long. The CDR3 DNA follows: TGTGCCAGTAGTACCGGACCGGGTGAAGCTTTCTTT. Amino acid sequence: CASSTGPGEAFF.

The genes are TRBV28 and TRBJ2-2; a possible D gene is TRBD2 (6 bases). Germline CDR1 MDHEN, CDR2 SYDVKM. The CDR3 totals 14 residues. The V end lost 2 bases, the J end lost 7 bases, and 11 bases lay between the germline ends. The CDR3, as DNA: TGTGCCAGCAGTTTACGGGGGTTCGGCGGGGAGCTGTTTTTT. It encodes CASSLRGFGGELFF.

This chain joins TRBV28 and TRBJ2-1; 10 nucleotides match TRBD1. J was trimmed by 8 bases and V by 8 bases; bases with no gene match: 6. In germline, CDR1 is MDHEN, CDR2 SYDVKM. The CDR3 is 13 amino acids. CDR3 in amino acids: CASGTGVRYEQFF. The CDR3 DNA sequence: TGTGCCAGCGGGACAGGGGTAAGGTATGAGCAGTTCTTC.

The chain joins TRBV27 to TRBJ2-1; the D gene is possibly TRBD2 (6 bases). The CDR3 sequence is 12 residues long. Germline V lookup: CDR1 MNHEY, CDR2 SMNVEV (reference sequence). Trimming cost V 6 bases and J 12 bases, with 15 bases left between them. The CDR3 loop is CASSTRVEGQFF. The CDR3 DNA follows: TGTGCCAGCAGCACGCGGGTGGAGGGGCAGTTCTTC.

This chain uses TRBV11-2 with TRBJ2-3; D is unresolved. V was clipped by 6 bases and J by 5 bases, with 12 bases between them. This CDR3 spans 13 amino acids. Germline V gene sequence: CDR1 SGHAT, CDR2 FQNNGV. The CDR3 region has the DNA TGTGCCAGCAGGATGGTGGGTGGAGATACGCAGTATTTT. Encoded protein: CASRMVGGDTQYF.

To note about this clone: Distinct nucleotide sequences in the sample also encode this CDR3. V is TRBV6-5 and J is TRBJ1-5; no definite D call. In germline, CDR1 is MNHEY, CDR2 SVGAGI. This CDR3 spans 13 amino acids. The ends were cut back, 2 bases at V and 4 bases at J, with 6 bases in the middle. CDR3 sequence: CASSYGWNQPQHF. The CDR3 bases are TGTGCCAGCAGTTACGGATGGAATCAGCCCCAGCATTTT.

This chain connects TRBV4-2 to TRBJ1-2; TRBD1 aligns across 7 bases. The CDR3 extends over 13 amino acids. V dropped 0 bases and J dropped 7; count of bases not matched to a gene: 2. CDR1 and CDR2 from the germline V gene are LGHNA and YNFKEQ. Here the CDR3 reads CASSQDQGGGYTF. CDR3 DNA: TGTGCCAGCAGCCAAGATCAGGGGGGTGGCTACACCTTC.

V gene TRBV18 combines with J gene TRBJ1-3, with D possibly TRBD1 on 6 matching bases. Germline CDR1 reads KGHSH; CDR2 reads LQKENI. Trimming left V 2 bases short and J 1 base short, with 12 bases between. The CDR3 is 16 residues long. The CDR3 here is CASSPSYRGSGNTIYF. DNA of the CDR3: TGTGCCAGCTCACCAAGTTATAGGGGGTCTGGAAACACCATATATTTT.

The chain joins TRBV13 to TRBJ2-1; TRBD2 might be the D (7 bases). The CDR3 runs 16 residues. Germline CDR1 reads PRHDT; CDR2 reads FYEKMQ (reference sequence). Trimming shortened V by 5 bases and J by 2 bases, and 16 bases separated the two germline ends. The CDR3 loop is CASSSRGEGPYNEQFF. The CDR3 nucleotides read TGTGCCAGCAGCAGTAGGGGGGAGGGTCCCTACAATGAGCAGTTCTTC.

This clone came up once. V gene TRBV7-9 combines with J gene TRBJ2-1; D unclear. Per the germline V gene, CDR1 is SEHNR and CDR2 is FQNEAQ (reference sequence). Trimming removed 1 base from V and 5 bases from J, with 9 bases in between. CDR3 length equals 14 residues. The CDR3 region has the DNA TGTGCCAGCAGCTTAGTTCTCCCCGACAATGAGCAGTTCTTC. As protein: CASSLVLPDNEQFF.

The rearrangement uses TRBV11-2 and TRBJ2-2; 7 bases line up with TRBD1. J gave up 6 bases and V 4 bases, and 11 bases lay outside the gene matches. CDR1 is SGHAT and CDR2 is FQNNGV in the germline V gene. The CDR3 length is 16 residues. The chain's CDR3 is CASSSILQRGPGELFF. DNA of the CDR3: TGTGCCAGCAGCTCTATCTTACAGAGGGGGCCCGGGGAGCTGTTTTTT.

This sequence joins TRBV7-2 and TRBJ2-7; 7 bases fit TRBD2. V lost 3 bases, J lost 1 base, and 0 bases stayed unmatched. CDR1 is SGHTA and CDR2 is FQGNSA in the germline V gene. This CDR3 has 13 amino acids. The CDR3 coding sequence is TGTGCCAGCAGCTTGCGGGGGTCCTACGAGCAGTACTTC. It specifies CASSLRGSYEQYF.

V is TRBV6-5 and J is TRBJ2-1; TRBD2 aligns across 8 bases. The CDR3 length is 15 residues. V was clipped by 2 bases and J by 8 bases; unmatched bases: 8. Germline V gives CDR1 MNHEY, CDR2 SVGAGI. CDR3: CASSYGAGGIHEQFF. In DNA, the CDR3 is TGTGCCAGCAGTTACGGCGCGGGAGGAATCCATGAGCAGTTCTTC.

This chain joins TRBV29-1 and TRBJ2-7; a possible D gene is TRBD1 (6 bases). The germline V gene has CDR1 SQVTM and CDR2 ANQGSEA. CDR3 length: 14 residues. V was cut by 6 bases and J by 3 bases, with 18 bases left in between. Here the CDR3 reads CSVERGTGRYEQYF. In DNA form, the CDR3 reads TGCAGCGTCGAGAGGGGGACGGGACGCTACGAGCAGTACTTC.

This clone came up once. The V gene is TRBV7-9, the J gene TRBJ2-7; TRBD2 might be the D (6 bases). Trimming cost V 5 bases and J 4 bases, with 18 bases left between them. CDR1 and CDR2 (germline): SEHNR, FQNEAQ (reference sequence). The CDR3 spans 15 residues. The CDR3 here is CASSPPDGGSYEQYF. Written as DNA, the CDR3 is TGTGCCAGCAGCCCACCTGACGGGGGATCTTACGAGCAGTACTTC.

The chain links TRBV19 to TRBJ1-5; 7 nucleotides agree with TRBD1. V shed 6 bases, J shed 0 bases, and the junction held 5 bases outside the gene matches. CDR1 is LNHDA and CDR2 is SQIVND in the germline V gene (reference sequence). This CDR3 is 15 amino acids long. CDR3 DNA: TGTGCCAGTAGCTTGGACAGGTATAGCAATCAGCCCCAGCATTTT. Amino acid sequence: CASSLDRYSNQPQHF. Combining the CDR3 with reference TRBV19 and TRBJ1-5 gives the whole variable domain DGGITQSPKYLFRKEGQNVTLSCEQNLNHDAMYWYRQDPGQGLRLIYYSQIVNDFQKGDIAEGYSVSREKKESFPLTVTSAQKNPTAFYLCASSLDRYSNQPQHFGDGTRLSIL.

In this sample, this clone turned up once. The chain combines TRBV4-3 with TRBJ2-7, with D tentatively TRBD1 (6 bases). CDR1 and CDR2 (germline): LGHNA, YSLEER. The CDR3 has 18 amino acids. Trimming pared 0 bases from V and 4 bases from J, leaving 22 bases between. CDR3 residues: CASSQDYIKRLRGYEQYF. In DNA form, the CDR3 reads TGCGCCAGCAGCCAAGATTATATCAAGCGTTTAAGGGGGTACGAGCAGTACTTC.

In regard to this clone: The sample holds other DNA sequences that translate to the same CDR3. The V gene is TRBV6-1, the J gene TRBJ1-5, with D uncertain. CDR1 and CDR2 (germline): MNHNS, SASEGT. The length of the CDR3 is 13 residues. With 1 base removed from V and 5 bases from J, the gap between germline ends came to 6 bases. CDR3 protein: CASSEVPDQPQHF. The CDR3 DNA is TGTGCCAGCAGTGAAGTTCCTGATCAGCCCCAGCATTTT.

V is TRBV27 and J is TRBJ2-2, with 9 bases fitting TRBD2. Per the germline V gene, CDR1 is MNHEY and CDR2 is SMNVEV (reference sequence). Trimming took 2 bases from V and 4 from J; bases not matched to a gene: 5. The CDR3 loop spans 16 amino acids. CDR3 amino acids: CASSLLAGIGTGELFF. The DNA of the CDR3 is TGTGCCAGCAGTTTACTAGCGGGAATCGGCACCGGGGAGCTGTTTTTT.

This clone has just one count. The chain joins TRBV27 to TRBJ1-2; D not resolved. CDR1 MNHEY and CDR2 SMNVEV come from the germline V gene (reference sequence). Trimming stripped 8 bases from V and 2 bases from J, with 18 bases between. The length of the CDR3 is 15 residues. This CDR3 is CASQDLGSANYGYTF. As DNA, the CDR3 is TGTGCCAGCCAGGACCTAGGGTCGGCCAACTATGGCTACACCTTC.

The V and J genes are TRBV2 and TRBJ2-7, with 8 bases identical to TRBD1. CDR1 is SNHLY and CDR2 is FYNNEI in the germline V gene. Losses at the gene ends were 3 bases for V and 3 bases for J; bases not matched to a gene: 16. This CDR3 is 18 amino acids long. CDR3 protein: CASSEWQGKRGQGYEQYF. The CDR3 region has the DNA TGTGCCAGCAGTGAGTGGCAGGGCAAACGTGGACAGGGCTACGAGCAGTACTTC.

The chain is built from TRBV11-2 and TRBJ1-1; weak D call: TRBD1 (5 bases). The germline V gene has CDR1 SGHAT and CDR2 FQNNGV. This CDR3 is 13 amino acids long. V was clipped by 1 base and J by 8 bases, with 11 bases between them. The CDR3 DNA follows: TGTGCCAGCAGCTTAGCGGGGGGGTCCGAAGCTTTCTTT. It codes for CASSLAGGSEAFF.

The CDR3 here is CASSGWGDTEAFF. CDR3 DNA: TGTGCCAGTTCTGGGTGGGGGGACACTGAAGCTTTCTTT. The chain carries TRBV6-5 and TRBJ1-1; D perhaps matches TRBD1 (5 bases). The germline V gene has CDR1 MNHEY and CDR2 SVGAGI. V was cut by 9 bases and J by 3 bases, with 14 bases left in between. The CDR3 is 13 amino acids.

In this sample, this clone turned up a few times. CDR3 DNA sequence: TGTGCCAGCAGCTCCGGGGCCTTTAGCGGGAGATGGGACACCGGGGAGCTGTTTTTT. This translates into CASSSGAFSGRWDTGELFF. The chain recombines TRBV7-9 with TRBJ2-2; 9 bases match TRBD2. The junction had 15 bases not matched to a gene; V was cut back by 4 bases and J by 3 bases. Germline values: CDR1 SEHNR, CDR2 FQNEAQ (reference sequence). The CDR3 length is 19 residues.

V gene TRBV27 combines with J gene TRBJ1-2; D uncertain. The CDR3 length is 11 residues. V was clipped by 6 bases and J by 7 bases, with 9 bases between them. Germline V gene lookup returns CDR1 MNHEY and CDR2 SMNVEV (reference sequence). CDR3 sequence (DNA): TGTGCCAGCAGCCCGGGCTCTGGCTACACCTTC. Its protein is CASSPGSGYTF.

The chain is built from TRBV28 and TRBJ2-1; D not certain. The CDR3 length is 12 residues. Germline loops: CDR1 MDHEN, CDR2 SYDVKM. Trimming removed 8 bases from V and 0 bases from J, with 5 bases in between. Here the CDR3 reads CASLSSYNEQFF. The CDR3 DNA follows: TGTGCCAGCTTGAGCTCCTACAATGAGCAGTTCTTC.